Presented here are 28 T cell receptor beta chains from one specimen sequenced in a study of cytomegalovirus exposure and HLA in healthy donors. 13 Jbeta primers and 60 Vbeta primers were used for the PCR. TCRdb's table, derived via immunoSEQ multiplex PCR, lists solely in-frame clones and lacks some. The table shows 120,000 to 150,000 clones, with more than 75% occurring only once. The sequenced sample consisted of PBMCs. The source is a male donor in good health and CMV-seronegative.

The genes are TRBV4-3 and TRBJ2-2, with TRBD1 as a possible D gene (5 bases). CDR1 is LGHNA, CDR2 YSLEER, per germline. V was trimmed by 2 bases and J by 2 bases, leaving 12 bases between them. The length of the CDR3 is 16 residues. CDR3 amino acids: CASSQQTAVNTGELFF. The CDR3 coding sequence is TGCGCCAGCAGCCAACAGACAGCCGTAAACACCGGGGAGCTGTTTTTT.

The chain has TRBV19 and TRBJ1-2; 7 bases map to TRBD1. Germline CDR1 LNHDA, CDR2 SQIVND (reference sequence). The J segment lost 6 bases and the V segment lost 8 bases, leaving 9 bases of the junction unmatched. The CDR3 spans 13 residues. CDR3 protein: CASRPGGIHGYTF. Written as DNA, the CDR3 is TGTGCCAGTCGACCAGGGGGGATCCATGGCTACACCTTC.

This clone was counted only a few times. The chain couples TRBV9 to TRBJ1-2; TRBD1 agrees at 8 bases. Unmatched junction bases numbered 6, after V lost 3 bases and J lost 5 bases. This CDR3 spans 14 amino acids. Germline V gives CDR1 SGDLS, CDR2 YYNGEE. The DNA for the CDR3 is TGTGCCAGCAGCGAACGGACAGGGAAATATGGCTACACCTTC. Amino acid sequence: CASSERTGKYGYTF.

V and J are TRBV30 and TRBJ1-1, with unresolved D. The germline CDR1 and CDR2 sequences are GTSNPN and SVGIG (reference sequence). The CDR3 is made up of 12 amino acids. V was trimmed by 5 bases and J by 1 base, leaving 8 bases between them. The CDR3 protein is CAWETSNTEAFF. CDR3 in DNA: TGTGCCTGGGAGACTTCGAACACTGAAGCTTTCTTT.

This chain uses TRBV4-2 with TRBJ2-5; D may be TRBD2 (6 bases). Trimming removed 0 bases from V and 5 bases from J, with 10 bases in between. Germline loops: CDR1 LGHNA, CDR2 YNFKEQ. The CDR3 consists of 14 residues. The CDR3 nucleotides read TGTGCCAGCAGCCAAGATGAAACTAGCGAGACCCAGTACTTC. Translated: CASSQDETSETQYF.

For the CDR3, the DNA is TGTGCCAGCAGCTTACAAAGAGGACAGGGGCCTGAAGCTTTCTTT. Its translation is CASSLQRGQGPEAFF. The rearrangement joins TRBV5-4 to TRBJ1-1; 9 bases are a match to TRBD1. This CDR3 has 15 amino acids. The ends lost 2 bases at V and 6 bases at J; junction bases unmatched: 8. Germline assignment: CDR1 SGHNT and CDR2 YYREEE (reference sequence).

In this sample, this clone turned up a few times. The chain links TRBV7-8 to TRBJ2-5, with 15 bases aligning to TRBD2. CDR1 and CDR2 from the germline V gene are SGHVS and FQNEAQ. Trimming took 8 bases from V and 3 from J; bases not matched to a gene: 1. CDR3 size: 14 residues. CDR3 protein: CASGTSGGKETQYF. The CDR3 nucleotides are TGTGCCAGCGGGACTAGCGGGGGGAAAGAGACCCAGTACTTC. The whole variable domain, remainder taken from reference TRBV7-8 and TRBJ2-5, is GAGVSQSPRYKVAKRGQDVALRCDPISGHVSLFWYQQALGQGPEFLTYFQNEAQLDKSGLPSDRFFAERPEGSVSTLKIQRTQQEDSAVYLCASGTSGGKETQYFGPGTRLLVL.

The rearrangement links TRBV6-1 to TRBJ2-7, with no clear D. Deletions cut 7 bases from V and 3 bases from J, with 13 bases between. The germline CDR1 and CDR2 sequences are MNHNS and SASEGT. This CDR3 is built from 13 residues. The CDR3 here is CASKETVDYEQYF. The CDR3 coding sequence is TGTGCCAGCAAGGAGACTGTAGACTACGAGCAGTACTTC.

The chain employs TRBV6-1 and TRBJ1-5; D might be TRBD1 (5 bases). V was clipped by 7 bases and J by 4 bases, with 11 bases between them. Germline V gene lookup returns CDR1 MNHNS and CDR2 SASEGT. This CDR3 has 13 residues. CDR3: CASIETANQPQHF. CDR3 in DNA: TGTGCCAGCATAGAGACAGCAAATCAGCCCCAGCATTTT.

The gene calls are TRBV11-2 and TRBJ2-7; the match to TRBD1 covers 9 bases. Unmatched junction bases numbered 5, after V lost 2 bases and J lost 3 bases. CDR3 length: 15 amino acids. The germline V gene encodes CDR1 SGHAT and CDR2 FQNNGV. In DNA form, the CDR3 reads TGTGCCAGCAGCTTACAACAGGGGGCTGGCTACGAGCAGTACTTC. Encoded protein: CASSLQQGAGYEQYF. The complete variable domain, with remaining parts taken from reference TRBV11-2 and TRBJ2-7, reads EAGVAQSPRYKIIEKRQSVAFWCNPISGHATLYWYQQILGQGPKLLIQFQNNGVVDDSQLPKDRFSAERLKGVDSTLKIQPAKLEDSAVYLCASSLQQGAGYEQYFGPGTRLTVT.

The J gene is TRBJ1-1, the V gene TRBV4-2, with D possibly being TRBD1 (6 bases). CDR3 length equals 13 residues. Trimming cost V 6 bases and J 3 bases, with 11 bases left between them. Germline V gene sequence: CDR1 LGHNA, CDR2 YNFKEQ. CDR3 DNA: TGTGCCAGCAGGGAACAGGGTGACACTGAAGCTTTCTTT. Its translation is CASREQGDTEAFF.

This clone appeared once. The chain recombines TRBV7-9 with TRBJ1-6, with 8 bases matching TRBD1. With V trimmed by 6 bases and J by 9 bases, 7 bases remained unmatched. The CDR3 is made up of 14 amino acids. Germline loops: CDR1 SEHNR, CDR2 FQNEAQ (reference sequence). Here the CDR3 DNA reads TGTGCCAGCAGTTTGGACAGGGAGGCTTCACCCCTCCACTTT. Translating it yields CASSLDREASPLHF.

This chain uses TRBV30 with TRBJ2-1; the D gene is possibly TRBD1 (6 bases). From germline, CDR1 is GTSNPN and CDR2 SVGIG (reference sequence). This CDR3 spans 14 amino acids. V lost 0 bases and J 4 bases, leaving 10 bases between the germline ends. The CDR3 DNA reads as TGTGCCTGGAGTGTCCGGACAGCTTACAATGAGCAGTTCTTC. Its protein product is CAWSVRTAYNEQFF.

This clone was detected only once. This rearrangement joins TRBV19 to TRBJ2-5; 8 positions match TRBD2. After removal of 3 bases from V and 5 bases from J, the junction contained 2 bases not matched to a gene. The CDR3 runs to 13 residues. Germline V CDR1 and CDR2: LNHDA, SQIVND (reference sequence). In nucleotides, the CDR3 is TGTGCCAGTAGTATCGAGCGGGGGGAGACCCAGTACTTC. Its translation is CASSIERGETQYF.

This rearrangement joins TRBV7-6 to TRBJ2-5; 7 bases match TRBD2. V shed 1 base and J 7 bases; nucleotides not matched to a gene: 0. Looked up from germline, CDR1 is SGHVS and CDR2 is FNYEAQ. There are 12 residues in the CDR3. The CDR3 sequence: CASSLGGGTQYF. The CDR3 DNA reads TGTGCCAGCAGCTTAGGGGGGGGGACCCAGTACTTC.

The V call is TRBV10-3, the J call TRBJ2-3, with TRBD2 identical over 11 bases. Per the germline V gene, CDR1 is ENHRY and CDR2 is SYGVKD. This CDR3 is built from 16 residues. Losses at the gene ends were 6 bases for V and 2 bases for J; bases not matched to a gene: 7. Here the CDR3 DNA reads TGTGCCATCAGAAGTGGTAGCGGGGGGGACACAGATACGCAGTATTTT. It translates to CAIRSGSGGDTDTQYF.

In its sample, this clone was seen once. The V call is TRBV5-8, the J call TRBJ1-1, with TRBD1 matching 8 bases. This CDR3 is built from 14 residues. V lost 5 bases and J lost 4; bases outside the gene matches: 7. Per germline, CDR1 SGHTS and CDR2 YDEGEE. The DNA for the CDR3 is TGTGCCAGCAGGACGACAGGGGAGAGCACTGAAGCTTTCTTT. The encoded protein is CASRTTGESTEAFF. The full variable domain, its missing parts supplied by reference TRBV5-8 and TRBJ1-1, is EAGVTQSPTHLIKTRGQQATLRCSPISGHTSVYWYQQALGLGLQFLLWYDEGEERNRGNFPPRFSGRQFPNYSSELNVNALELEDSALYLCASRTTGESTEAFFGQGTRLTVV.

This chain links TRBV4-2 with TRBJ2-5; TRBD2 is a possible D gene (7 bases). The V gene lost 4 bases and the J gene lost 7 bases, with 22 bases spanning the gap. This CDR3 comprises 16 residues. The germline V gene encodes CDR1 LGHNA and CDR2 YNFKEQ. This chain's CDR3 is CASSRGGGGGLGTQYF. The CDR3, as DNA: TGTGCCAGCAGCCGTGGGGGGGGCGGGGGCCTAGGGACCCAGTACTTC.

The V call is TRBV27, the J call TRBJ2-1; 10 bases fit TRBD1. V lost 7 bases, J lost 2 bases, and 5 bases stayed unmatched. The length of the CDR3 is 15 residues. Germline CDR1 is MNHEY and CDR2 is SMNVEV (reference sequence). The CDR3 DNA reads as TGTGCCAGCACCGAAGGACAGGGGGCCTACAATGAGCAGTTCTTC. Its translation: CASTEGQGAYNEQFF.

The genes are TRBV28 and TRBJ1-5; D ambiguous. CDR3 length: 15 amino acids. Between the trimmed V and J ends, which lost 5 bases and 0 bases, there was a span of 11 bases. The germline V gene encodes CDR1 MDHEN and CDR2 SYDVKM. DNA of the CDR3: TGTGCCAGCAGTACAGTTGGGTATAGCAATCAGCCCCAGCATTTT. Translating it yields CASSTVGYSNQPQHF.

The chain has TRBV5-1 and TRBJ1-1; the D is unclear. CDR1 is SGHRS and CDR2 is YFSETQ in the germline V gene. The CDR3 runs to 13 residues. Trimming removed 4 bases from V and 11 bases from J, with 18 bases in between. Here the CDR3 reads CASSPAPGEVAFF. As DNA, the CDR3 is TGCGCCAGCAGCCCAGCCCCGGGAGAAGTGGCTTTCTTT.

This clone was seen only once. V gene TRBV7-6 combines with J gene TRBJ2-7, with D maybe TRBD1 (6 bases). V was cut by 3 bases and J by 7 bases, with 13 bases left in between. This CDR3 is 13 amino acids long. The germline gives CDR1 SGHVS, CDR2 FNYEAQ. As DNA, the CDR3 is TGTGCCAGCAGCTTGGGGGCGTCTCAAGAGCAGTACTTC. Translating gives CASSLGASQEQYF.

The chain recombines TRBV30 with TRBJ2-7; D is unclear. The CDR3 length is 12 residues. Trimming removed 2 bases at V and 5 bases at J, with 10 bases between. Germline CDR1 GTSNPN, CDR2 SVGIG (reference sequence). The CDR3 region has the DNA TGTGCCTGGAGTCTCAGGTGGGACGAGCAGTACTTC. Translating gives CAWSLRWDEQYF.

This chain links TRBV6-5 with TRBJ2-7, with D hard to call. Germline V gene data show CDR1 as MNHEY and CDR2 as SVGAGI. Trimming removed 4 bases at V and 0 bases at J, with 7 bases between. CDR3 length equals 13 residues. CDR3 bases: TGTGCCAGCAGTTCCTTCAGCTCCTACGAGCAGTACTTC. Its protein is CASSSFSSYEQYF.

The genes are TRBV2 and TRBJ2-7; TRBD1 matches at 7 bases. The CDR3 has 14 amino acids. CDR1 is SNHLY, CDR2 FYNNEI, per germline. The J segment lost 6 bases and the V segment lost 2 bases, leaving 7 bases of the junction unmatched. CDR3 bases: TGTGCCAGCAGTGAACGGGACAGACCCCCCGAGCAGTACTTC. It translates to CASSERDRPPEQYF.

V usage is TRBV5-6 and J usage is TRBJ2-3, with D uncertain. Germline V gene sequence: CDR1 SGHDT, CDR2 YYEEEE. There are 14 residues in the CDR3. The ends were cut back, 0 bases at V and 1 base at J, with 6 bases in the middle. The CDR3 loop is CASSLGLGTDTQYF. Written as DNA, the CDR3 is TGTGCCAGCAGCTTGGGACTTGGCACAGATACGCAGTATTTT.

This chain uses TRBV2 with TRBJ1-3; D remains unclear. Germline values: CDR1 SNHLY, CDR2 FYNNEI. Trimming took off 4 bases at V and 2 bases at J, with 6 bases between the two ends. The CDR3 runs 13 residues. The CDR3 DNA sequence: TGTGCCAGCAGTGGTAGTGCTGGAAACACCATATATTTT. Translating gives CASSGSAGNTIYF.

The count of this clone is one. The V gene is TRBV4-3, the J gene TRBJ2-6; D ambiguous. The length of the CDR3 is 14 residues. The V gene's germline CDR1 is LGHNA and CDR2 YSLEER. V was pared by 0 bases and J by 4 bases, with 4 bases between. The DNA of the CDR3 is TGCGCCAGCAGCCAAGAGACAGGGGCCAACGTCCTGACTTTC. It encodes CASSQETGANVLTF.